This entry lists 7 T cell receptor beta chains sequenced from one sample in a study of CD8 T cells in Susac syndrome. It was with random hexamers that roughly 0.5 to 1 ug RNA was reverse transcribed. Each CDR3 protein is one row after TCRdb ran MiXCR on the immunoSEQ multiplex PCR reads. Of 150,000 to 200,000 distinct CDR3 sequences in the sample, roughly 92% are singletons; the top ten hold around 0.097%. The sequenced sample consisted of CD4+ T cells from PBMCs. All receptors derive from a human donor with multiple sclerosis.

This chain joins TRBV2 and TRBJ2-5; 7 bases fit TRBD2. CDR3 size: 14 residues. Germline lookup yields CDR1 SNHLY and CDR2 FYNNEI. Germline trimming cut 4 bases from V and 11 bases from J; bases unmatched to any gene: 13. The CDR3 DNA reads TGTGCCAGCAGTGTAGGTTCGGTACAGCGGGATCAGTACTTC. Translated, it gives CASSVGSVQRDQYF. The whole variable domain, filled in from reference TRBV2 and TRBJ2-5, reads EPEVTQTPSHQVTQMGQEVILRCVPISNHLYFYWYRQILGQKVEFLVSFYNNEISEKSEIFDDQFSVERPDGSNFTLKIRSTKLEDSAMYFCASSVGSVQRDQYFGPGTRLLVL.

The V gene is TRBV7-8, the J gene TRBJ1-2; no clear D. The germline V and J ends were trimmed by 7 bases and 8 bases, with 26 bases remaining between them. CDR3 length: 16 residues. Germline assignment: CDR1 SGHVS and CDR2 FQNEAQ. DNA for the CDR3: TGTGCCAGCACCAGGACCCCCCTTAGGGTTTTCAACGGCTACACCTTC. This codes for CASTRTPLRVFNGYTF.

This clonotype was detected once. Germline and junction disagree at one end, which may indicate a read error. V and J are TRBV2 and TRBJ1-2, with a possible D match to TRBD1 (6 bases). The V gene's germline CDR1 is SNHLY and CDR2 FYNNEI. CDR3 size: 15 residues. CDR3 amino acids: CASNERGGFNYGYTF. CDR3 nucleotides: TGTGCCAGCAATGAAAGGGGGGGTTTTAACTATGGCTACACCTTC.

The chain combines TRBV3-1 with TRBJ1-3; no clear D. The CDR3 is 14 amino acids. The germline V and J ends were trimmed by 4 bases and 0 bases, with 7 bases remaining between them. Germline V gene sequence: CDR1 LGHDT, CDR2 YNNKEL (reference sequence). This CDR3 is CASSPTSSGNTIYF. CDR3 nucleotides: TGTGCCAGCAGCCCCACATCCTCTGGAAACACCATATATTTT.

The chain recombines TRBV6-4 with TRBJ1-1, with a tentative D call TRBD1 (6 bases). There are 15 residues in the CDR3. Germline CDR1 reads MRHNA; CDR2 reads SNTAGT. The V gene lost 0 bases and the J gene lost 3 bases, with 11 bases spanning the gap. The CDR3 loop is CASSDSGGVDTEAFF. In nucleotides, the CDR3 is TGTGCCAGCAGTGACTCCGGGGGCGTTGACACTGAAGCTTTCTTT.

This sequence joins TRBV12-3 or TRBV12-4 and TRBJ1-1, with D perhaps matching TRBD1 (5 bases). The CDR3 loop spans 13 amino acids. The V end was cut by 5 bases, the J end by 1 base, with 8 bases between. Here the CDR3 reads CASSPQENTEAFF. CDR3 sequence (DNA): TGTGCCAGCAGTCCACAGGAGAACACTGAAGCTTTCTTT.

The CDR3 reads CASSYTLAGGGYNEQFF. CDR3 sequence (DNA): TGTGCCAGCAGTTACACACTAGCGGGAGGTGGCTACAATGAGCAGTTCTTC. This sequence joins TRBV6-5 and TRBJ2-1, with 12 positions matching TRBD2. Germline lookup yields CDR1 MNHEY and CDR2 SVGAGI. The CDR3 has 17 amino acids. Trimming cost V 2 bases and J 3 bases; bases outside gene matches: 5.